This TCR beta chain is drawn from a study of T-cell memory formation after mild COVID-19. The V end lost 5 bases, the J end lost 0 bases, and 17 bases lay between the germline ends. Germline CDR1 reads MNHEY; CDR2 reads SVGAGI. The length of the CDR3 is 17 residues. Each CDR3 protein gets one entry after TCRdb re-called the 5' RACE reads with MiXCR. Here the sample spans about half a million distinct CDR3 sequences, about 20% being singletons. Notes on this clonotype: Its matching antigen is unknown.

General study results and limits: Memory cells collected pre-infection included some clones that later responded, suggesting cross-reactive memory joined.

The sample consisted of PBMCs or a T cell subset sorted from them (not recorded which). V gene TRBV6-5 combines with J gene TRBJ2-1; D call uncertain. The receptor's source is an adult woman who had mild COVID-19 (a few samples of this study predate the infection). Cell type and time point are not known. The CDR3 spells CASSATPSRFSYNEQFF. The DNA for the CDR3 is TGTGCCAGCAGTGCTACGCCGTCTAGGTTCTCCTACAATGAGCAGTTCTTC.